A single sample gave rise to the 31 T cell receptor beta chains below, sequenced in a study of cytomegalovirus exposure and HLA in healthy donors. The PCR contained 60 Vbeta and 13 Jbeta primers. Clones were read by immunoSEQ multiplex PCR, and TCRdb kept only the in-frame ones, dropping some. The sample has 150,000 or so clones, over 70% seen once; the top ten hold approximately 6.1%. The specimen sequenced was PBMCs. These receptors were obtained from a man aged 25 to 40 in good health and CMV-seropositive.

Details on this clone: The sample contains more than one DNA sequence encoding this CDR3. This sequence joins TRBV29-1 and TRBJ2-7; the D gene is possibly TRBD1 (6 bases). The CDR3 loop spans 10 amino acids. V shed 7 bases and J shed 4 bases, with 8 bases lying between them. CDR1 and CDR2 from the germline V gene are SQVTM and ANQGSEA. CDR3 region: CSAQGYEQYF. Written as DNA, the CDR3 is TGCAGCGCTCAGGGGTACGAGCAGTACTTC.

The V gene is TRBV15, the J gene TRBJ2-7, with D hard to call. CDR1 is LNHNV and CDR2 is YYDKDF in the germline V gene (reference sequence). With 0 bases removed from V and 6 bases from J, the gap between germline ends came to 6 bases. The CDR3 contains 12 residues. CDR3 region: CATSRDGFEQYF. CDR3 coding DNA: TGTGCCACCAGCAGAGACGGTTTCGAGCAGTACTTC. Variable domain in full (rest from reference TRBV15 and TRBJ2-7): DAMVIQNPRYQVTQFGKPVTLSCSQTLNHNVMYWYQQKSSQAPKLLFHYYDKDFNNEADTPDNFQSRRPNTSFCFLDIRSPGLGDTAMYLCATSRDGFEQYFGPGTRLTVT.

The chain employs TRBV6-5 and TRBJ2-1; TRBD2 is a possible D gene (7 bases). The CDR3 extends over 15 amino acids. Per the germline V gene, CDR1 is MNHEY and CDR2 is SVGAGI. Between the trimmed V and J ends, which lost 8 bases and 5 bases, there was a span of 19 bases. CDR3 residues: CASGGGRVGNNEQFF. The CDR3 bases are TGTGCCAGCGGCGGGGGCAGGGTTGGCAACAATGAGCAGTTCTTC.

This chain links TRBV7-8 with TRBJ2-2; tentatively, D is TRBD2 (5 bases). CDR3 length: 14 amino acids. Germline V gene sequence: CDR1 SGHVS, CDR2 FQNEAQ. Trimming removed 0 bases at V and 5 bases at J, with 7 bases between. Here the CDR3 reads CASSLAGKTGELFF. For the CDR3, the DNA is TGTGCCAGCAGCTTAGCCGGGAAGACCGGGGAGCTGTTTTTT.

V and J are TRBV5-1 and TRBJ2-1; 9 nucleotides line up with TRBD1. The length of the CDR3 is 15 residues. The V and J ends lost 5 bases and 3 bases, in that order; junction bases with no gene match: 6. Germline CDR1 is SGHRS and CDR2 is YFSETQ. CDR3 amino acids: CASRSGTGSYNEQFF. In DNA, the CDR3 is TGCGCCAGCAGGTCCGGGACAGGGAGCTACAATGAGCAGTTCTTC.

V usage is TRBV9 and J usage is TRBJ2-1, with TRBD2 identical over 13 bases. CDR3 length: 16 amino acids. The V gene end was trimmed by 3 bases and the J gene end by 0 bases; junction bases not matched to a gene: 0. Germline-derived CDR1 and CDR2 are SGDLS and YYNGEE. The chain's CDR3 is CASSGTSGSSYNEQFF. The CDR3, as DNA: TGTGCCAGCAGCGGGACTAGCGGGAGCTCCTACAATGAGCAGTTCTTC.

The count of this clone is one. This chain connects TRBV28 to TRBJ2-7; TRBD2 is a possible D gene (6 bases). The V gene's germline CDR1 is MDHEN and CDR2 SYDVKM. The CDR3 runs 14 residues. Deletions cut 6 bases from V and 2 bases from J, with 14 bases between. CDR3 sequence reads: CASSSASVTYEQYF. In DNA, the CDR3 is TGTGCCAGCAGCTCAGCTAGCGTAACCTACGAGCAGTACTTC.

This clone was seen just once. The CDR3 loop is CASSLQGTEAFF. CDR3 coding DNA: TGTGCCAGCAGTTTACAGGGAACTGAAGCTTTCTTT. V usage is TRBV28 and J usage is TRBJ1-1, with D possibly being TRBD1 (5 bases). Trimming left V 2 bases short and J 5 bases short, with 6 bases between. There are 12 residues in the CDR3. Germline CDR1 is MDHEN and CDR2 is SYDVKM.

The V gene is TRBV7-6, the J gene TRBJ2-1; no definite D call. V dropped 3 bases and J dropped 0 bases, with 12 bases sitting between them. The length of the CDR3 is 16 residues. CDR1 SGHVS and CDR2 FNYEAQ come from the germline V gene. The CDR3 is CASSFSSAHSYNEQFF. Written as DNA, the CDR3 is TGTGCCAGCAGCTTTAGCAGCGCCCACTCCTACAATGAGCAGTTCTTC.

The V and J genes are TRBV27 and TRBJ2-5, with a possible D match to TRBD1 (6 bases). Looked up from germline, CDR1 is MNHEY and CDR2 is SMNVEV (reference sequence). This CDR3 region has 13 residues. V lost 0 bases and J lost 7, with 9 bases in between. The CDR3 is CASSLSQGGTQYF. Here the CDR3 DNA reads TGTGCCAGCAGTTTATCCCAAGGGGGGACCCAGTACTTC.

In its sample, this clone was seen a few times. V is TRBV6-5 and J is TRBJ2-1; TRBD2 agrees at 7 bases. The CDR3 is made up of 16 amino acids. Germline V gene lookup returns CDR1 MNHEY and CDR2 SVGAGI. J was trimmed by 3 bases and V by 0 bases; bases with no gene match: 5. Written as DNA, the CDR3 is TGTGCCAGCAGTTACTCAGGTAGCGGGCTCTACAATGAGCAGTTCTTC. This gives the protein CASSYSGSGLYNEQFF.

Only one count was recorded for this clone. This chain connects TRBV6-1 to TRBJ2-4; D gene ambiguous. The CDR3 runs 16 residues. Germline loops: CDR1 MNHNS, CDR2 SASEGT. Trimming took off 3 bases at V and 1 base at J, with 13 bases between the two ends. The CDR3: CASSDMAEEAKNIQYF. As DNA, the CDR3 is TGTGCCAGCAGTGATATGGCAGAGGAGGCCAAAAACATTCAGTACTTC.

A remark on this clone: Other DNA sequences from this sample encode an identical CDR3 as well. This CDR3 is CAWSVQGYEQYF. For the CDR3, the DNA is TGTGCCTGGAGTGTACAGGGTTACGAGCAGTACTTC. The chain has TRBV30 and TRBJ2-7, with D possibly matching TRBD1 (6 bases). Germline V gene sequence: CDR1 GTSNPN, CDR2 SVGIG (reference sequence). The CDR3 contains 12 residues. V gave up 0 bases and J gave up 4 bases, with 7 bases separating them.

The CDR3 region is CASGLEQAAQLFF. CDR3 sequence (DNA): TGTGCTAGTGGTTTGGAGCAGGCCGCTCAACTGTTTTTT. The V gene is TRBV12-5, the J gene TRBJ1-4, with unresolved D. The CDR3 extends over 13 amino acids. Germline V CDR1 and CDR2: LGHNT, FRNRAP. V was pared by 1 base and J by 12 bases, with 12 bases between.

The chain employs TRBV4-1 and TRBJ2-1; D gene ambiguous. Germline CDR1 and CDR2: MGHRA and YSYEKL. This CDR3 has 17 residues. Trimming removed 3 bases from V and 1 base from J, with 16 bases in between. CDR3 bases: TGCGCCAGCAGCCATCCGCGAGGAGCGACTTCCTACAATGAGCAGTTCTTC. It codes for CASSHPRGATSYNEQFF.

The chain couples TRBV5-4 to TRBJ2-7, with 8 bases that match TRBD1. The germline V gene has CDR1 SGHNT and CDR2 YYREEE (reference sequence). J was trimmed by 4 bases and V by 4 bases; bases with no gene match: 4. The CDR3 covers 13 residues. The chain's CDR3 is CASSRDRFYEQYF. CDR3 bases: TGTGCCAGCAGCCGGGACAGGTTTTACGAGCAGTACTTC.

V usage is TRBV27 and J usage is TRBJ2-7; maybe TRBD1 (7 bases). CDR1 and CDR2 (germline): MNHEY, SMNVEV (reference sequence). The CDR3 is 17 residues long. V was cut by 2 bases and J by 0 bases, with 17 bases left in between. The CDR3 DNA reads as TGTGCCAGCAGTTTAGGGCGGGACAGACTAGACTCCTACGAGCAGTACTTC. It is translated as CASSLGRDRLDSYEQYF.

V gene TRBV27 combines with J gene TRBJ1-5, with unresolved D. The V end was cut by 5 bases, the J end by 4 bases, with 15 bases between. The CDR3 contains 15 residues. Germline-derived CDR1 and CDR2 are MNHEY and SMNVEV (reference sequence). CDR3: CASSPEQPFNQPQHF. The CDR3 region has the DNA TGTGCCAGCAGTCCGGAACAGCCGTTTAATCAGCCCCAGCATTTT.

The CDR3 region has the DNA TGTGCCAGCAGAGAACCGGGGGTAAGTCAGCCCCAGCATTTT. As protein: CASREPGVSQPQHF. The chain is built from TRBV7-8 and TRBJ1-5; a weak D match, TRBD1 (5 bases). CDR3 length: 14 amino acids. Trimming pared 6 bases from V and 6 bases from J, leaving 15 bases between. CDR1 SGHVS and CDR2 FQNEAQ come from the germline V gene.

This rearrangement joins TRBV19 to TRBJ2-7; 10 bases align to TRBD2. This CDR3 is 17 amino acids long. V dropped 4 bases and J dropped 3; count of bases not matched to a gene: 12. Germline lookup yields CDR1 LNHDA and CDR2 SQIVND (reference sequence). Written as DNA, the CDR3 is TGTGCCAGTAGTACTCTGTTTGTGGCTAGCGGGGGCTACGAGCAGTACTTC. Translated: CASSTLFVASGGYEQYF.

This clone was seen just once. The V gene is TRBV4-3, the J gene TRBJ2-1, with D perhaps TRBD1 (5 bases). Germline lookup yields CDR1 LGHNA and CDR2 YSLEER. The V end was cut by 1 base, the J end by 0 bases, with 10 bases between. The CDR3 spans 16 residues. The CDR3 bases are TGCGCCAGCAGCCAAGGGACAAAAGGCTCCTACAATGAGCAGTTCTTC. It yields the protein CASSQGTKGSYNEQFF.

The chain recombines TRBV7-9 with TRBJ1-1; D gene uncertain. The CDR3 has 13 residues. Germline CDR1 and CDR2: SEHNR and FQNEAQ (reference sequence). Trimming shortened V by 4 bases and J by 2 bases, and 8 bases separated the two germline ends. CDR3 residues: CASSWALNTEAFF. The CDR3 DNA follows: TGTGCCAGCAGCTGGGCCCTAAACACTGAAGCTTTCTTT.

The chain is built from TRBV30 and TRBJ1-4, with 10 bases fitting TRBD1. Trimming at V came to 2 bases and at J to 3 bases, leaving 9 bases not matched to a gene. The CDR3 has 17 amino acids. CDR1 GTSNPN and CDR2 SVGIG come from the germline V gene (reference sequence). The CDR3 bases are TGTGCCTGGAGTCCCGGGACAGGGGTGAGAGCTAATGAAAAACTGTTTTTT. This translates into CAWSPGTGVRANEKLFF. The whole variable domain, remainder taken from reference TRBV30 and TRBJ1-4, is SQTIHQWPATLVQPVGSPLSLECTVEGTSNPNLYWYRQAAGRGLQLLFYSVGIGQISSEVPQNLSASRPQDRQFILSSKKLLLSDSGFYLCAWSPGTGVRANEKLFFGSGTQLSVL.

The chain couples TRBV9 to TRBJ2-6; 7 bases fit TRBD2. Unmatched junction bases numbered 3, after V lost 0 bases and J lost 3 bases. This CDR3 contains 16 residues. Germline values: CDR1 SGDLS, CDR2 YYNGEE. CDR3 region: CASSVGREHGANVLTF. CDR3 bases: TGTGCCAGCAGCGTAGGGCGGGAGCATGGGGCCAACGTCCTGACTTTC.

A single count supports this clone. CDR3 protein: CSVEKQGASTEAFF. As DNA, the CDR3 is TGCAGCGTTGAAAAACAGGGGGCAAGTACTGAAGCTTTCTTT. The chain recombines TRBV29-1 with TRBJ1-1, with TRBD1 matching over 9 bases. The CDR3 is made up of 14 amino acids. V dropped 2 bases and J dropped 5; count of bases not matched to a gene: 6. In germline, CDR1 is SQVTM, CDR2 ANQGSEA.

This clone was detected only once. The same CDR3 arises from other DNA sequences in this sample as well. V gene TRBV15 combines with J gene TRBJ2-5; D unclear. V lost 0 bases, J lost 4 bases, and 12 bases lay in between. The length of the CDR3 is 15 residues. Germline CDR1 and CDR2: LNHNV and YYDKDF (reference sequence). The CDR3 DNA reads as TGTGCCACCAGCAGAGATCCAGCGTTAGGAGAGACCCAGTACTTC. Amino acid sequence: CATSRDPALGETQYF.

Here the CDR3 reads CASSHDGDRGLTEAFF. The CDR3 coding sequence is TGCGCCAGCAGCCACGATGGAGACAGGGGGCTAACTGAAGCTTTCTTT. The chain uses TRBV4-3 and TRBJ1-1, with 10 bases aligning to TRBD1. Germline V lookup: CDR1 LGHNA, CDR2 YSLEER. The CDR3 runs 16 residues. Germline trimming cut 3 bases from V and 5 bases from J; bases unmatched to any gene: 9.

This clone came up once. This sequence joins TRBV5-1 and TRBJ2-6, with D possibly being TRBD1 (5 bases). Germline CDR1 reads SGHRS; CDR2 reads YFSETQ. The CDR3 is 15 amino acids. Trimming pared 3 bases from V and 2 bases from J, leaving 9 bases between. The CDR3: CASSSDSPGANVLTF. The CDR3 DNA sequence: TGCGCCAGCAGCTCAGACAGTCCTGGGGCCAACGTCCTGACTTTC.

This clone was picked up one time. The rearrangement joins TRBV6-5 to TRBJ2-7; D may be TRBD2 (6 bases). Germline-derived CDR1 and CDR2 are MNHEY and SVGAGI. The ends were cut back, 6 bases at V and 7 bases at J, with 22 bases in the middle. CDR3 length: 15 amino acids. CDR3 amino acids: CASSSRGTAVREQYF. In nucleotides, the CDR3 is TGTGCCAGCAGCTCGAGAGGGACTGCGGTGAGAGAGCAGTACTTC.

The chain is built from TRBV5-6 and TRBJ2-5; TRBD1 agrees at 9 bases. V lost 0 bases to trimming and J lost 8 bases; unmatched junction nucleotides: 8. Germline V CDR1 and CDR2: SGHDT, YYEEEE. This CDR3 is 15 amino acids long. The CDR3 loop reads CASSLGGTGTRTQYF. CDR3 bases: TGTGCCAGCAGCTTGGGGGGGACAGGGACCCGAACCCAGTACTTC.

This clone has a single count. The chain joins TRBV7-7 to TRBJ1-2; 9 nucleotides agree with TRBD1. Losses at the gene ends were 11 bases for V and 4 bases for J; bases not matched to a gene: 17. The germline V gene encodes CDR1 SSHAT and CDR2 FNYEAQ (reference sequence). The length of the CDR3 is 16 residues. CDR3 loop: CAVRTGTGTISYGYTF. In DNA, the CDR3 is TGTGCCGTTCGAACCGGGACAGGGACCATTAGCTATGGCTACACCTTC.